This TCR beta chain emerged from a study of cytotoxic CD8 clonotypes in ibrutinib-treated CLL. Findings and caveats of the study: At progression, clonality fell back toward baseline after rising at ibrutinib response. Sampling of sustained-remission and progressing patients occurred at differing times. Public clonotypes showed up rarely, and on treatment they shrank or held steady.

The sequencing depth, 1 in 200,000 to 1 in 1 million T cells, was the target. Measured with immunoSEQ multiplex PCR; TCRdb has only the in-frame clones, and not every one. Of 150,000 to 250,000 clones listed, around three quarters were seen once; the top ten hold about an eighth. The ends lost 0 bases at V and 2 bases at J; junction bases unmatched: 3. Germline CDR1 and CDR2: SGHVS and FQNEAQ. The CDR3 sequence is 15 residues long. As for this clone: Antigen unknown.

Sequencing was performed on PBMCs, taken after 24 months of ibrutinib treatment. This receptor was identified in a human donor with chronic lymphocytic leukemia. The rearrangement uses TRBV7-8 and TRBJ2-7, with 8 bases that match TRBD1. The CDR3 protein is CASSLAQGQAYEQYF. Here the CDR3 DNA reads TGTGCCAGCAGCTTAGCACAGGGACAGGCCTACGAGCAGTACTTC.